One and the same sample provided the 15 T cell receptor beta chains below, sequenced in a study of T cells expressing NK-cell markers. Using the 5' RACE reads, TCRdb records one entry per CDR3 protein without DNA. In total, the table holds about 400,000 distinct CDR3 sequences. Sequencing was carried out using blood T cells: a sorted CD56 or NKG2C T cell subset, CD4+ or CD8+ T cells, or bulk PBMC T cells (not recorded which). The origin of the receptors is a woman between 45 and 65 years old in good health.

The chain links TRBV5-1 to TRBJ1-3; with no DNA, the TCRdb D assignment of TRBD1 cannot be verified. This CDR3 has 14 residues. Germline CDR1 is SGHRS and CDR2 is YFSETQ. CDR3: CASSLDGNGNTIYF. Supplemented by reference TRBV5-1 and TRBJ1-3, the full variable domain reads KAGVTQTPRYLIKTRGQQVTLSCSPISGHRSVSWYQQTPGQGLQFLFEYFSETQRNKGNFPGRFSGRQFSNSRSEMNVSTLELGDSALYLCASSLDGNGNTIYFGEGSWLTVV.

This chain uses TRBV12-3 or TRBV12-4 with TRBJ2-1; without DNA, the TCRdb call of TRBD1 cannot be checked. The CDR3 is made up of 14 amino acids. CDR3 sequence reads: CASSPGGVYNEQFF.

The chain combines TRBV20-1 with TRBJ2-1; TCRdb calls TRBD1, which cannot be checked without DNA. Germline V gene lookup returns CDR1 DFQATT and CDR2 SNEGSKA (reference sequence). There are 16 residues in the CDR3. This chain's CDR3 is CSAPDRGGKSYNEQFF.

The chain combines TRBV6-5 with TRBJ2-3; there is no DNA to check the TCRdb D call of TRBD2. The CDR3 runs to 16 residues. Looked up from germline, CDR1 is MNHEY and CDR2 is SVGAGI. CDR3: CASSFWARSSSDTQYF.

The rearrangement joins TRBV12-3 or TRBV12-4 to TRBJ2-1; TCRdb's D call of TRBD2 is untestable without DNA. This CDR3 contains 14 residues. The CDR3 loop is CASSLESSDNEQFF.

The V call is TRBV7-9, the J call TRBJ2-3. Per germline, CDR1 SEHNR and CDR2 FQNEAQ (reference sequence). This CDR3 is built from 14 residues. The CDR3 region is CAASLVDGTDTQYF.

The chain links TRBV5-1 to TRBJ2-7; TCRdb names TRBD1, which stays unverified in the absence of DNA. This CDR3 spans 14 amino acids. Germline V gene data show CDR1 as SGHRS and CDR2 as YFSETQ. The CDR3 sequence: CASSLVRGTYEQYF.

The CDR3 loop is CASSVGGVASGAAYNEQFF. This chain uses TRBV9 with TRBJ2-1; TCRdb selects TRBD1, and the lack of DNA leaves this call unchecked. Germline CDR1 SGDLS, CDR2 YYNGEE. This CDR3 has 19 amino acids. Complete variable domain (other parts from reference TRBV9 and TRBJ2-1): DSGVTQTPKHLITATGQRVTLRCSPRSGDLSVYWYQQSLDQGLQFLIQYYNGEERAKGNILERFSAQQFPDLHSELNLSSLELGDSALYFCASSVGGVASGAAYNEQFFGPGTRLTVL.

The chain is built from TRBV3-1 and TRBJ2-1. Germline V CDR1 and CDR2: LGHDT, YNNKEL (reference sequence). The CDR3 contains 11 residues. The CDR3 protein is CASGLVNEQFF.

The chain recombines TRBV6-5 with TRBJ2-5; there is no DNA to check the TCRdb D call of TRBD2. Germline lookup yields CDR1 MNHEY and CDR2 SVGAGI. CDR3 size: 12 residues. The CDR3 sequence: CASGPVRQTQYF.

The chain links TRBV10-2 to TRBJ2-2; TCRdb calls TRBD2, which cannot be checked without DNA. Germline V gives CDR1 WSHSY, CDR2 SAAADI. CDR3 size: 14 residues. CDR3 sequence reads: CASGLAGEAGELFF.

This rearrangement joins TRBV7-8 to TRBJ2-1; TCRdb calls TRBD2, which cannot be checked without DNA. This CDR3 has 15 amino acids. Germline assignment: CDR1 SGHVS and CDR2 FQNEAQ. CDR3 amino acids: CASSLVLAGGHEQFF.

The V gene is TRBV6-1, the J gene TRBJ1-5. The CDR3 loop spans 13 amino acids. Germline values: CDR1 MNHNS, CDR2 SASEGT. The CDR3: CASKGRENQPQHF.

The J gene is TRBJ2-3, the V gene TRBV18; absent DNA, TCRdb's TRBD1 call cannot be checked. CDR3 length: 18 residues. Germline V gene data show CDR1 as KGHSH and CDR2 as LQKENI. CDR3 region: CASSPYRGSSLITDTQYF.

The chain carries TRBV24-1 and TRBJ2-3; absent DNA, TCRdb's TRBD1 call cannot be checked. Germline CDR1 is KGHDR and CDR2 is SFDVKD. The CDR3 is 13 amino acids. CDR3 amino acids: CATSDFRENTQYF.